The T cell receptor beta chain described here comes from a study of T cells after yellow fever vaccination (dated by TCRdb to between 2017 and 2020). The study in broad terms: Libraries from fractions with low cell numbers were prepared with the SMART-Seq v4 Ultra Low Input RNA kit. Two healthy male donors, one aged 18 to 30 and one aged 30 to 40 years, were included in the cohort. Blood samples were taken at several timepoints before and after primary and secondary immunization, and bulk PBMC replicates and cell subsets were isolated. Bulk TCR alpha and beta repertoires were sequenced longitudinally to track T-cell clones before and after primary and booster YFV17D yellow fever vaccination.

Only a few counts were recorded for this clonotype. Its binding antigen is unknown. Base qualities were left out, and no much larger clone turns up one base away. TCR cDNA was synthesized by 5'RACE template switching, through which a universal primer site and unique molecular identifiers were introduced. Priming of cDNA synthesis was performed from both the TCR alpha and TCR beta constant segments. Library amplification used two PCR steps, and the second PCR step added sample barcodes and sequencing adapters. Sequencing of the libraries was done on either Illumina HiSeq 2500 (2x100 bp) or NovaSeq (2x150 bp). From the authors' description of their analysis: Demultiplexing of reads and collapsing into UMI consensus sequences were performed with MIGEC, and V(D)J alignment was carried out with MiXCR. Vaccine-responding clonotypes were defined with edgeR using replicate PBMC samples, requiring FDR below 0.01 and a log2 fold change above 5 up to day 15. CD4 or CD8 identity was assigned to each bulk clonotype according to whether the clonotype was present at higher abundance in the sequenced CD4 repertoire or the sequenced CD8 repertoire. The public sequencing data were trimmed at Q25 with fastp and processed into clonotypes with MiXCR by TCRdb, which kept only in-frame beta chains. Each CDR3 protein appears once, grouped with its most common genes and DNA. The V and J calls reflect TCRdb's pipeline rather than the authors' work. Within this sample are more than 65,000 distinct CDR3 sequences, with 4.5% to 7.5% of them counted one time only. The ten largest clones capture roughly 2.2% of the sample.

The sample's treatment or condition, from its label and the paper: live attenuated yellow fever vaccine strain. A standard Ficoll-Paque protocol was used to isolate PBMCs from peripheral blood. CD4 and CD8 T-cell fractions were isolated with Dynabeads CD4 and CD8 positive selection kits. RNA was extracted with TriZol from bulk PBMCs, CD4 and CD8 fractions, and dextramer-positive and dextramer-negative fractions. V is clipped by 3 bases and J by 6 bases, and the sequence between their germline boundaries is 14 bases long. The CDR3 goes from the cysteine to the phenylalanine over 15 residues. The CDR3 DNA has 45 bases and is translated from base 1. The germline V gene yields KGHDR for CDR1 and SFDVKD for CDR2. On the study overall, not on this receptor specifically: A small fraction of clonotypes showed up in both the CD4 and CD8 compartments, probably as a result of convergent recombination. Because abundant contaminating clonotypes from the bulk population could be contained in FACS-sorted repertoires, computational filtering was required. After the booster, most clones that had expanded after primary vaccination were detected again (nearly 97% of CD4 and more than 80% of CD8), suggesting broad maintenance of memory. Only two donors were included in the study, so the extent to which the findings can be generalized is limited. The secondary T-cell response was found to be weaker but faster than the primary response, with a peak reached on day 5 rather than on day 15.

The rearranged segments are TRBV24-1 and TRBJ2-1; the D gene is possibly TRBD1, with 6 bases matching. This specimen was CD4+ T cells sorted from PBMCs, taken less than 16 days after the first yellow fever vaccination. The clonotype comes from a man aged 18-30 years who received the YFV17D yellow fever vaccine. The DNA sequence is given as TGTGCCACCAGTGATCCCAGGGGAGCGATCAATGAGCAGTTCTTC. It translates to CATSDPRGAINEQFF.